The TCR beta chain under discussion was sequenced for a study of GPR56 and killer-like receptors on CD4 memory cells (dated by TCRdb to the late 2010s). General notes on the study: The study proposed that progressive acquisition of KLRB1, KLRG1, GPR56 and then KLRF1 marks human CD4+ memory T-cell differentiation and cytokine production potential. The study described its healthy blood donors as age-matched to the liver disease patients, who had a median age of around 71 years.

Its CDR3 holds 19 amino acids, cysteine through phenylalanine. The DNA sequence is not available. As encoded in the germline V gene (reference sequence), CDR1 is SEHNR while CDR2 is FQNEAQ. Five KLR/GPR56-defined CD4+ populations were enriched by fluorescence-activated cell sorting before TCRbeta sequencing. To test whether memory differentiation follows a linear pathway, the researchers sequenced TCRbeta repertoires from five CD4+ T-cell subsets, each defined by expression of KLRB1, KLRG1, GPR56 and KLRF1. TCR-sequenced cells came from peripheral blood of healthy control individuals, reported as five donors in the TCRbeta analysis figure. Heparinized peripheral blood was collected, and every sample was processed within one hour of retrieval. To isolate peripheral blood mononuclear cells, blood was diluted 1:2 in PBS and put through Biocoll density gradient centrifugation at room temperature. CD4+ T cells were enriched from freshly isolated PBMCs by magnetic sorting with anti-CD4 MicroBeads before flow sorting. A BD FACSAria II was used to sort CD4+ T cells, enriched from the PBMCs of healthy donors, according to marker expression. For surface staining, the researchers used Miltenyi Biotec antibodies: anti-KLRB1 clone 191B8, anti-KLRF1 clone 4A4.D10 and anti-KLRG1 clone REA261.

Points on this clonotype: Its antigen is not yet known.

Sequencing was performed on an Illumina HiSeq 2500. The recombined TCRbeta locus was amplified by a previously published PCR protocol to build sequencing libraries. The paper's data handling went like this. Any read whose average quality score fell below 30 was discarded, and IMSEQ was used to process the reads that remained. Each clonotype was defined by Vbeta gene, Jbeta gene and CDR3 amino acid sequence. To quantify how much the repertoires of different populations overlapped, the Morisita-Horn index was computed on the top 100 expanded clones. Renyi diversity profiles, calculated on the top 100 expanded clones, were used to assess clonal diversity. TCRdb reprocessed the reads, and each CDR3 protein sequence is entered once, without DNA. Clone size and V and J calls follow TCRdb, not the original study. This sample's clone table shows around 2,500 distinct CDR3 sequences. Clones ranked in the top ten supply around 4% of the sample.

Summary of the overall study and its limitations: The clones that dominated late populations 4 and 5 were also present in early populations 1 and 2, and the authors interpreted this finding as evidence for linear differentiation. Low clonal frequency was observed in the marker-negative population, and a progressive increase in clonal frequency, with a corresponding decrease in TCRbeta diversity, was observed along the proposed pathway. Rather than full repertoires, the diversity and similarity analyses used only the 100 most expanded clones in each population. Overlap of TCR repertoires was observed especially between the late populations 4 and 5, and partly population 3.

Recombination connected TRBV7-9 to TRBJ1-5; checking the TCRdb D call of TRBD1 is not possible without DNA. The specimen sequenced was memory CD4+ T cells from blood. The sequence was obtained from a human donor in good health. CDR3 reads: CASSLHGSRGEEANQPQHF.